The 22 T cell receptor beta chains below were found in one sample sequenced in a study of T-cell reconstitution after alpha-beta-depleted transplantation in children. A library of TCRbeta sequences, prepared with unique molecular identifiers, was generated. MiXCR was run by TCRdb on the PCR reads, yielding one entry per CDR3 protein. The sample has around 370,000 distinct CDR3 sequences; about 9.3% are singletons. Specimen: PBMCs from the stem cell graft donor, collected from the stem cell graft. These receptors all come from a human donor who donated a stem cell graft to a child with acute lymphoblastic leukemia.

This clonotype was observed a handful of times. The chain couples TRBV5-1 to TRBJ1-2, with D perhaps matching TRBD1 (6 bases). The CDR3 consists of 14 residues. Germline values: CDR1 SGHRS, CDR2 YFSETQ. V lost 2 bases to trimming and J lost 2 bases, with 10 bases between them. The CDR3 reads CASSLETGNYGYTF. The CDR3 nucleotides are TGCGCCAGCAGCTTAGAGACAGGAAACTATGGCTACACCTTC.

This clonotype occurred a few times. This sequence joins TRBV6-2 or TRBV6-3 and TRBJ2-7, with D perhaps matching TRBD1 (6 bases). The germline V and J ends were trimmed by 1 base and 0 bases, with 16 bases remaining between them. The CDR3 sequence is 17 residues long. Germline V gene sequence: CDR1 MNHEY, CDR2 SVGEGT. CDR3 protein: CASSYLMFEDSSYEQYF. The DNA of the CDR3 is TGTGCCAGCAGTTACTTAATGTTCGAGGACAGCTCCTACGAGCAGTACTTC.

The chain links TRBV7-9 to TRBJ2-5; D unresolved. CDR3 length: 17 amino acids. Germline values: CDR1 SEHNR, CDR2 FQNEAQ (reference sequence). V shed 3 bases and J shed 1 base, with 18 bases lying between them. CDR3 residues: CASSFGSLKYSQETQYF. Here the CDR3 DNA reads TGTGCCAGCAGCTTCGGCAGCCTAAAATACAGCCAAGAGACCCAGTACTTC.

This clonotype was seen at least ten times. The V gene is TRBV10-3, the J gene TRBJ2-7; D is uncertain. Trimming removed 0 bases at V and 4 bases at J, with 7 bases between. The CDR3 loop spans 13 amino acids. In germline, CDR1 is ENHRY, CDR2 SYGVKD. CDR3 nucleotides: TGTGCCATCAGTGAGTCAAGGGTTTACGAGCAGTACTTC. Its translation: CAISESRVYEQYF.

The chain recombines TRBV28 with TRBJ2-5, with D perhaps matching TRBD1 (6 bases). Germline lookup yields CDR1 MDHEN and CDR2 SYDVKM. With 4 bases removed from V and 5 bases from J, the gap between germline ends came to 14 bases. The CDR3 consists of 14 residues. DNA for the CDR3: TGTGCCAGCAGTTCGGGACAACTAAGGGAGACCCAGTACTTC. It is translated as CASSSGQLRETQYF.

The table lists this clonotype with a few counts. The chain combines TRBV4-1 with TRBJ2-6, with unresolved D. The germline CDR1 and CDR2 sequences are MGHRA and YSYEKL. The CDR3 loop spans 13 amino acids. The germline V and J ends were trimmed by 4 bases and 4 bases, with 5 bases remaining between them. CDR3 coding DNA: TGCGCCAGCAGCCCCTGGGGGGCCAACGTCCTGACTTTC. This sequence encodes CASSPWGANVLTF.

This clonotype was recorded a few times. The CDR3 reads CSAREFGRLAATYEQYF. In nucleotides, the CDR3 is TGCAGTGCTAGAGAATTCGGAAGGCTAGCGGCAACCTACGAGCAGTACTTC. The rearrangement uses TRBV20-1 and TRBJ2-7; TRBD2 matches 7 bases. Germline values: CDR1 DFQATT, CDR2 SNEGSKA (reference sequence). The trim removed 0 bases at V and 2 bases at J, leaving 13 bases unmatched. The CDR3 length is 17 residues.

This clonotype appeared many times. The chain carries TRBV7-2 and TRBJ1-2, with D unresolved. Germline-derived CDR1 and CDR2 are SGHTA and FQGNSA. Trimming left V 1 base short and J 4 bases short, with 13 bases between. The CDR3 is 15 residues long. The CDR3 sequence is CASSLGFVGFYGYTF. The CDR3 DNA follows: TGTGCCAGCAGCTTAGGATTTGTTGGTTTCTATGGCTACACCTTC.

V gene TRBV3-1 combines with J gene TRBJ2-6; D unclear. Trimming removed 8 bases at V and 4 bases at J, with 9 bases between. The V gene's germline CDR1 is LGHDT and CDR2 YNNKEL (reference sequence). This CDR3 is built from 13 residues. The CDR3 region has the DNA TGTGCCAGCGTTTTGAAGGGGGCCAACGTCCTGACTTTC. It codes for CASVLKGANVLTF.

This clonotype turned up a few times. The chain links TRBV7-2 to TRBJ2-3; TRBD2 agrees at 7 bases. J gave up 1 base and V 10 bases, and 14 bases lay outside the gene matches. The CDR3 sequence is 16 residues long. Germline CDR1 and CDR2: SGHTA and FQGNSA. CDR3: CATRPFAGVGTDTQYF. CDR3 sequence (DNA): TGTGCCACCCGGCCCTTTGCGGGAGTGGGCACAGATACGCAGTATTTT.

This clonotype was picked up a small number of times. Here the CDR3 reads CASKFRRETRSYNSPLHF. DNA of the CDR3: TGTGCCAGCAAATTCCGTCGGGAAACGAGGTCCTATAATTCACCCCTCCACTTT. The V gene is TRBV6-2 or TRBV6-3, the J gene TRBJ1-6; D is undetermined. The V end was cut by 7 bases, the J end by 1 base, with 20 bases between. The CDR3 runs 18 residues. Germline assignment: CDR1 MNHEY and CDR2 SVGEGT.

The rearrangement links TRBV29-1 to TRBJ2-7; unclear D gene. This CDR3 has 14 amino acids. CDR1 is SQVTM and CDR2 is ANQGSEA in the germline V gene. The ends were cut back, 5 bases at V and 0 bases at J, with 14 bases in the middle. The CDR3, as DNA: TGCAGCGTTCCCGACACCAGCAACTCCTACGAGCAGTACTTC. Encoded protein: CSVPDTSNSYEQYF.

This clonotype was picked up a small number of times. The rearrangement links TRBV5-1 to TRBJ2-1; D not resolved. V was clipped by 5 bases and J by 2 bases, with 8 bases between them. The CDR3 consists of 13 residues. The germline V gene encodes CDR1 SGHRS and CDR2 YFSETQ. The CDR3 bases are TGCGCCAGCAGTTCCCTAGCCTACAATGAGCAGTTCTTC. Protein sequence: CASSSLAYNEQFF.

The chain uses TRBV4-3 and TRBJ1-3; the match to TRBD1 covers 9 bases. This CDR3 has 13 amino acids. V was pared by 3 bases and J by 9 bases, with 3 bases of the junction left unmatched. From germline, CDR1 is LGHNA and CDR2 YSLEER. CDR3 sequence: CASSHRTGATIYF. The DNA of the CDR3 is TGCGCCAGCAGCCACAGGACAGGGGCCACCATATATTTT.

The table lists this clonotype with a few counts. The J gene is TRBJ2-7, the V gene TRBV7-9; D perhaps matches TRBD2 (6 bases). CDR3 length: 15 residues. Germline V gene sequence: CDR1 SEHNR, CDR2 FQNEAQ (reference sequence). Trimming pared 5 bases from V and 0 bases from J, leaving 14 bases between. Here the CDR3 reads CASSPSGSSSYEQYF. In DNA form, the CDR3 reads TGTGCCAGCAGCCCAAGCGGGTCAAGCTCCTACGAGCAGTACTTC.

The rearrangement links TRBV5-1 to TRBJ2-2, with 8 bases identical to TRBD1. V gave up 3 bases and J gave up 2 bases; unmatched junction bases: 6. Germline V gene data show CDR1 as SGHRS and CDR2 as YFSETQ. This CDR3 is 16 amino acids long. The CDR3 reads CASSSRGQANTGELFF. The CDR3 bases are TGCGCCAGCAGCTCCAGGGGGCAGGCAAACACCGGGGAGCTGTTTTTT.

The V call is TRBV4-3, the J call TRBJ2-5, with 7 positions matching TRBD2. V shed 0 bases, J shed 4 bases, and the junction held 11 bases outside the gene matches. Germline V gene lookup returns CDR1 LGHNA and CDR2 YSLEER. CDR3 size: 17 residues. The CDR3 protein is CASSQEEAGLGGETQYF. CDR3 bases: TGCGCCAGCAGCCAAGAAGAAGCGGGACTCGGGGGAGAGACCCAGTACTTC.

This clonotype has a handful of counts. CDR3 DNA: TGTGCCATCAGTGAGGGAAGCGGCCAAGAGACCCAGTACTTC. It specifies CAISEGSGQETQYF. J is TRBJ2-5 and V is TRBV10-3; D may be TRBD2 (5 bases). V lost 2 bases to trimming and J lost 1 base, with 8 bases between them. CDR3 size: 14 residues. From germline, CDR1 is ENHRY and CDR2 SYGVKD.

The CDR3 sequence: CSAQGARDTQYF. CDR3 DNA: TGCAGTGCACAGGGGGCGAGAGATACGCAGTATTTT. The chain employs TRBV20-1 and TRBJ2-3; 9 bases are a match to TRBD1. The CDR3 spans 12 residues. Losses at the gene ends were 6 bases for V and 5 bases for J; bases not matched to a gene: 3. Germline V lookup: CDR1 DFQATT, CDR2 SNEGSKA (reference sequence).

V gene TRBV20-1 combines with J gene TRBJ2-1; D gene ambiguous. This CDR3 comprises 14 residues. Trimming stripped 3 bases from V and 3 bases from J, with 12 bases between. Germline CDR1 is DFQATT and CDR2 is SNEGSKA (reference sequence). Here the CDR3 DNA reads TGCAGTGCTAGTTTCGACTTAAACTACAATGAGCAGTTCTTC. Encoded protein: CSASFDLNYNEQFF.

This clonotype was seen only a few times. V and J are TRBV28 and TRBJ2-7; TRBD2 aligns across 8 bases. The length of the CDR3 is 11 residues. Germline trimming cut 8 bases from V and 6 bases from J; bases unmatched to any gene: 3. Germline CDR1 reads MDHEN; CDR2 reads SYDVKM. The chain's CDR3 is CASGLAGEQYF. The CDR3 bases are TGTGCCAGCGGACTAGCAGGCGAGCAGTACTTC.

This chain links TRBV27 with TRBJ2-2; TRBD1 matches at 8 bases. The CDR3 loop spans 14 amino acids. CDR1 and CDR2 (germline): MNHEY, SMNVEV (reference sequence). The V segment lost 2 bases and the J segment 7 bases; nucleotides outside the gene matches: 3. The CDR3 loop reads CASSLQGAGGELFF. The DNA for the CDR3 is TGTGCCAGCAGTTTACAGGGGGCGGGCGGGGAGCTGTTTTTT.